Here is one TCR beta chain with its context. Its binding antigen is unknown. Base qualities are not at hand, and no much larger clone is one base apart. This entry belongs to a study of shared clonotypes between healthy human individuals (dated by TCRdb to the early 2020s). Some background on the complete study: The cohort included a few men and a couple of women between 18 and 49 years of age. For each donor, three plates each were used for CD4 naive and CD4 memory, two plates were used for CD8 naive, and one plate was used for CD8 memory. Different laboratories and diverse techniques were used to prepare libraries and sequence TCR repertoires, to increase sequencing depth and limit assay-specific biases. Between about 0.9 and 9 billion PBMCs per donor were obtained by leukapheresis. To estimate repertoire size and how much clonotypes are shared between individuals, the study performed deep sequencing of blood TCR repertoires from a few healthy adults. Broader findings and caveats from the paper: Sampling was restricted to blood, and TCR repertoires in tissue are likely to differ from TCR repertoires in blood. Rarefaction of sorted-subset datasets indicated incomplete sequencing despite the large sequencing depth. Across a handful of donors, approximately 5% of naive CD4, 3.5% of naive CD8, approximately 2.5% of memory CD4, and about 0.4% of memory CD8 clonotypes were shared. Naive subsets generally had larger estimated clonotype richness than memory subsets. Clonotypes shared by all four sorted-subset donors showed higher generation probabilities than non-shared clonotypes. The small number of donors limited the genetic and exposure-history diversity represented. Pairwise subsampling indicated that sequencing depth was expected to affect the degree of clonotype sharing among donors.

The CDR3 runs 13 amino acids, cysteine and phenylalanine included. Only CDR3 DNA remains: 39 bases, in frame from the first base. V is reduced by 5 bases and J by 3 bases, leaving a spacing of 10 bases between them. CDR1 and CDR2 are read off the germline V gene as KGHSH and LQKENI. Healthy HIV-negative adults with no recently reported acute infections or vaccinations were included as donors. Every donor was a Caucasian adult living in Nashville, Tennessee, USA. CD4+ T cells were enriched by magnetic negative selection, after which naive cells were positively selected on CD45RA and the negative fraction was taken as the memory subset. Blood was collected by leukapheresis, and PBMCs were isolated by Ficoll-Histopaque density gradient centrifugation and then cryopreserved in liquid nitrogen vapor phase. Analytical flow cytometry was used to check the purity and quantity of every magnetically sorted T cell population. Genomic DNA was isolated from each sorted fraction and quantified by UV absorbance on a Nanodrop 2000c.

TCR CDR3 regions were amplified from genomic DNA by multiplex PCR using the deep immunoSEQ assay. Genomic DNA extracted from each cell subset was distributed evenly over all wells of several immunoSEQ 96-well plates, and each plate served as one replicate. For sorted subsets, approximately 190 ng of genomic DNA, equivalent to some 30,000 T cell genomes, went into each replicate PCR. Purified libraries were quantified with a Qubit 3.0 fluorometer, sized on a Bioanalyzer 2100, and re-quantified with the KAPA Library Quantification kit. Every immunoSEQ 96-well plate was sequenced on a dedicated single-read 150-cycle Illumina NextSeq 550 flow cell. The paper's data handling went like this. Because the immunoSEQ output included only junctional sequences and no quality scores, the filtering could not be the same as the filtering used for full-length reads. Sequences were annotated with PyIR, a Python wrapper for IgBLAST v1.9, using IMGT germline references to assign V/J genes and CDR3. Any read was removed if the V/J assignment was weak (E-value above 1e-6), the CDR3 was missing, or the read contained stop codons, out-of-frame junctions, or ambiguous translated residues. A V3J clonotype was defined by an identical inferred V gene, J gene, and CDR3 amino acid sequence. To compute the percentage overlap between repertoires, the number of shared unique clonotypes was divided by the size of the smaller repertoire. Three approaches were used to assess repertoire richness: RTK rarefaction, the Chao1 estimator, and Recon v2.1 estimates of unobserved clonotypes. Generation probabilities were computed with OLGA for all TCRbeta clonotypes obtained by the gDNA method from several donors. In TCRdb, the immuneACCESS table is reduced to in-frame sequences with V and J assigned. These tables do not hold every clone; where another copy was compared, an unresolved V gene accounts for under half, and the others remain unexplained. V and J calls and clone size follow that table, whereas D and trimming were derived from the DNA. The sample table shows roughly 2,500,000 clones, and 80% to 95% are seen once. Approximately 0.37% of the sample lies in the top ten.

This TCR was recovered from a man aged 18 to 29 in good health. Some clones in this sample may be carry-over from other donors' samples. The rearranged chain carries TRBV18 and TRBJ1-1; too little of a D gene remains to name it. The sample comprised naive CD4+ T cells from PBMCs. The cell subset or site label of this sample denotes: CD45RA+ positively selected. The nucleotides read TGTGCCAGCTCATCTTCAATGGACACTGAAGCTTTCTTT. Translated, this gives CASSSSMDTEAFF.